The present entry profiles one TCR beta chain with its context. CDR1 is SGHRS, CDR2 YFSETQ, per germline. Trimming took 2 bases from V and 3 from J, leaving 12 bases between them. CDR3 length: 14 amino acids. These data are taken from a study of blood T cell repertoires in COVID-19. Per the original methods: Using reference gene primer amplification, nucleated cell counts were estimated. Measured with immunoSEQ multiplex PCR; TCRdb has only the in-frame clones, and not every one. That table supplies the V and J calls and clone size; D and trimming were determined from the DNA. The table has a few hundred thousand clones, about nine tenths seen once.

The sequence derives from a woman aged 55-70 years with COVID-19, enrolled during active disease. The source material was peripheral blood. The genes are TRBV5-1 and TRBJ2-7; D might be TRBD1 (6 bases). The CDR3 region has the DNA TGCGCCAGCAGCTTAACCACAGGGAACTACGAGCAGTACTTC. Amino acids: CASSLTTGNYEQYF.